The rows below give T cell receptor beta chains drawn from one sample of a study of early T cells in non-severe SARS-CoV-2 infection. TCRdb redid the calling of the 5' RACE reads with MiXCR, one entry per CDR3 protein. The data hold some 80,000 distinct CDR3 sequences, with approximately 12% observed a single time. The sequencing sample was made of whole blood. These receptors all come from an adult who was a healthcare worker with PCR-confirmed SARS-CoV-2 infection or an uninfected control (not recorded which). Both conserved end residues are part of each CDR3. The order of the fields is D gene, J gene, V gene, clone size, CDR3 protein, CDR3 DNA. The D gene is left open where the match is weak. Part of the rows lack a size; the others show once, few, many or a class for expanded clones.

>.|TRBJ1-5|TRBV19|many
CASSRDGLQPQHF
TGTGCCAGTAGTAGGGACGGGCTACAGCCCCAGCATTTT
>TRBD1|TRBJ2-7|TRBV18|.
CASSPGTGSGYEQYF
TGTGCCAGCTCACCCGGGACAGGGTCGGGCTACGAGCAGTACTTC
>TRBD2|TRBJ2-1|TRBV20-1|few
CSARTSGRSNEQFF
TGCAGTGCTAGAACTAGCGGGAGGAGCAATGAGCAGTTCTTC
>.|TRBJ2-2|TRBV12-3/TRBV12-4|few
CASSLAIVNTGELFF
TGTGCCAGCAGTTTGGCGATTGTGAACACCGGGGAGCTGTTTTTT
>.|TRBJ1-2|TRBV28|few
CASSSLEALDYGYTF
TGTGCCAGCAGTTCCCTAGAAGCACTCGATTATGGCTACACCTTC
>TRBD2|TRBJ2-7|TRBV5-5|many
CASSPLAGGPNEQYF
TGTGCCAGCAGCCCGTTAGCGGGAGGGCCTAACGAGCAGTACTTC
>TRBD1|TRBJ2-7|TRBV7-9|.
CASSRTGGMSEQYF
TGTGCCAGCAGTCGGACAGGGGGTATGAGCGAGCAGTACTTC
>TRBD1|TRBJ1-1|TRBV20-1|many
CSARMGQGATGEFF
TGCAGTGCTAGAATGGGACAGGGGGCAACGGGAGAGTTTTTT
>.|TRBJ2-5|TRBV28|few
CATLPGTRGETQYF
TGTGCCACTTTGCCCGGGACACGAGGGGAGACCCAGTACTTC
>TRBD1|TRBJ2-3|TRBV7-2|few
CASSDRASTDTQYF
TGTGCCAGCAGCGACAGGGCGAGCACAGATACGCAGTATTTT
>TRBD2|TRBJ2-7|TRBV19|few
CASSPGLAAYEQYF
TGTGCCAGTAGTCCGGGACTAGCAGCCTACGAGCAGTACTTC
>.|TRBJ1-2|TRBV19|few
CASSADYGYTF
TGTGCCAGTAGTGCGGACTATGGCTACACCTTC
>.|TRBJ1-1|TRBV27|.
CASSLSAGVNTEAFF
TGTGCCAGCAGTTTATCCGCAGGGGTGAACACTGAAGCTTTCTTT
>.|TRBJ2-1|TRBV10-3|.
CAISDGLDEQFF
TGTGCCATCAGTGACGGGTTGGATGAGCAGTTCTTC
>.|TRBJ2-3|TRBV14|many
CASSQERTASDTQYF
TGTGCCAGCAGCCAAGAGAGGACAGCGTCGGATACGCAGTATTTT
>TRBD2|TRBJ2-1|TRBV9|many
CASSVADGTSGRSSYNEQFF
TGTGCCAGCAGCGTAGCTGACGGGACTAGCGGACGGAGCTCCTACAATGAGCAGTTCTTC
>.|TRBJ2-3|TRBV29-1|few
CSVRTTSTDTQYF
TGCAGCGTCCGGACAACTAGCACAGATACGCAGTATTTT
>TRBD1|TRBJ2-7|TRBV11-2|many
CASSSEPGTGFASGTYEQYF
TGTGCCAGCAGCTCTGAACCCGGGACAGGGTTTGCTAGCGGCACCTACGAGCAGTACTTC
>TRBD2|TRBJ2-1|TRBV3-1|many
CASSQTGLAGNYNEQFF
TGTGCCAGCAGCCAGACGGGACTAGCGGGAAATTACAATGAGCAGTTCTTC
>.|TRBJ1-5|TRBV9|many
CASSVPAPGKERPNQPQHF
TGTGCCAGCAGCGTACCCGCCCCTGGCAAGGAAAGGCCCAATCAGCCCCAGCATTTT
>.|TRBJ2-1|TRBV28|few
CASELNNEQFF
TGTGCCAGCGAATTGAACAATGAGCAGTTCTTC